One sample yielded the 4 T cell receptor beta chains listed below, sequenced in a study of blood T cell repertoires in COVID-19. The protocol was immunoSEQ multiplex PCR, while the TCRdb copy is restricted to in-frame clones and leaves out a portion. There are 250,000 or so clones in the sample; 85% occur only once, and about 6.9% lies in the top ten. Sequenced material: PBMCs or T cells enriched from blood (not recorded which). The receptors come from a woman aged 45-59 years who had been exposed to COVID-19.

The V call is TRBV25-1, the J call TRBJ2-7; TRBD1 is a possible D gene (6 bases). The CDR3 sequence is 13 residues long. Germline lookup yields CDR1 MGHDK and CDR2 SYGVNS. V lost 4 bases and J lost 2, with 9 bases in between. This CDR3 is CASSGDIAYEQYF. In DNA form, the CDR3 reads TGTGCCAGCAGTGGGGACATAGCCTACGAGCAGTACTTC.

The CDR3 region is CASSNLEETQYF. Written as DNA, the CDR3 is TGTGCCAGCAGCAATTTAGAAGAGACCCAGTACTTC. The genes are TRBV12-3 or TRBV12-4 and TRBJ2-5; D is uncertain. The CDR3 has 12 amino acids. V lost 6 bases and J lost 3, with 8 bases in between.

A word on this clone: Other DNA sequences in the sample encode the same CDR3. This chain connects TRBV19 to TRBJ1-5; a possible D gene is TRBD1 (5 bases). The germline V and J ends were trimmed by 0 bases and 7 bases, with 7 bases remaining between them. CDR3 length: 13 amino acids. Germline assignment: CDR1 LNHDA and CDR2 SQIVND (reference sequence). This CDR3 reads CASSIDRVQPQHF. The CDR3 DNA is TGTGCCAGTAGTATAGACAGGGTGCAGCCCCAGCATTTT.

The CDR3 region has the DNA TGTGCCAGCAGTGTCCGGGACTACTCCTACGAGCAGTACTTC. It codes for CASSVRDYSYEQYF. This sequence joins TRBV27 and TRBJ2-7; TRBD2 aligns across 7 bases. The CDR3 totals 14 residues. CDR1 and CDR2 (germline): MNHEY, SMNVEV (reference sequence). J was trimmed by 0 bases and V by 5 bases; bases with no gene match: 4.